This T cell receptor (beta chain) was observed in a study of blood T cell repertoires in COVID-19. For the study at large: PBMCs, B-cell-depleted T cells, or T cells provided the cDNA or gDNA that made up the material.

Authors' data handling: Using reference gene primer amplification, nucleated cell counts were estimated. Clones were read by immunoSEQ multiplex PCR, and TCRdb kept only the in-frame ones, dropping some. The V and J calls and the clone size are those of that table, but D and trimming were determined from the DNA. The sample lists 300,000 to 350,000 clones, around 90% occurring once. In germline, CDR1 is SGHDT, CDR2 YYEEEE. The CDR3 has 14 residues. The J segment lost 8 bases and the V segment lost 0 bases, leaving 0 bases of the junction unmatched. Sample: peripheral blood. The TCR sequence derives from a man between 18 and 29 years old with active or convalescent COVID-19. The chain recombines TRBV5-6 with TRBJ1-4, with TRBD1 identical over 11 bases. CDR3 amino acids: CASSLGTGGEKLFF. For the CDR3, the DNA is TGTGCCAGCAGCTTGGGGACAGGGGGCGAAAAACTGTTTTTT. The full variable domain, its missing parts supplied by reference TRBV5-6 and TRBJ1-4, is DAGVTQSPTHLIKTRGQQVTLRCSPKSGHDTVSWYQQALGQGPQFIFQYYEEEERQRGNFPDRFSGHQFPNYSSELNVNALLLGDSALYLCASSLGTGGEKLFFGSGTQLSVL.